These T cell receptor beta chains were read from a single sample in a study of T cells in Graves' hyperthyroidism and ophthalmopathy. A single record per CDR3 protein comes from TCRdb applying MiXCR to the multiplex PCR reads. The sample shows some 560,000 distinct CDR3 sequences, approximately 15% of them seen only once. The source material was blood. The receptor source for this set is a woman aged 30 to 39 with Graves' hyperthyroidism. The CDR3 runs from the conserved cysteine through the conserved F or W. Each record gives: CDR3 DNA, CDR3 protein, D gene, J gene, clone size, CDR3 length, V gene. D genes are given only for firm matches. Size is stated for part of the rows, as once, few or many counts, or as a class when the clone is expanded.

DNA: TGTGCCAGCAGCTTAAAGGGGGCGGGAGATGGCACAGATACGCAGTATTTT
CDR3: CASSLKGAGDGTDTQYF
D: -
J: TRBJ2-3
size: few
length: 17
V: TRBV7-3

DNA: TGCGCCAGCAGGCAAAGCCAGGGGGAACGAGCTTTCTTT
CDR3: CASRQSQGERAFF
D: TRBD1
J: TRBJ1-1
size: many
length: 13
V: TRBV10-1

DNA: TGTGCCAGCAGTTTACCGCAGCCCTACGAGCAGTACTTC
CDR3: CASSLPQPYEQYF
D: -
J: TRBJ2-7
size: many
length: 13
V: TRBV28

DNA: TGTGCCAGCCAACCGACAGGGGAAGCTAACTATGGCTACACCTTC
CDR3: CASQPTGEANYGYTF
D: TRBD1
J: TRBJ1-2
size: -
length: 15
V: TRBV11-1

DNA: TGTGCCAGCAGTGAGGGGGGGGCGGGCAATCAGCCCCAGCATTTT
CDR3: CASSEGGAGNQPQHF
D: -
J: TRBJ1-5
size: -
length: 15
V: TRBV2

DNA: TGTGCCAGCAGTTACGACGGAGGAAACTCCTACGAGCAGTACTTC
CDR3: CASSYDGGNSYEQYF
D: -
J: TRBJ2-7
size: many
length: 15
V: TRBV6-2/TRBV6-3

DNA: TGTGCCAGTGGGGACAGGTTTGGCTCCTACAATGAGCAGTTCTTC
CDR3: CASGDRFGSYNEQFF
D: TRBD1
J: TRBJ2-1
size: -
length: 15
V: TRBV19

DNA: TGTGCCGACGGGGAGCTCAGCACAGATACGCAGTATTTT
CDR3: CADGELSTDTQYF
D: -
J: TRBJ2-3
size: many
length: 13
V: TRBV2

DNA: TGTGCCAGCAGTTCGGGCGTTAACTACGAGCAGTACTTC
CDR3: CASSSGVNYEQYF
D: -
J: TRBJ2-7
size: -
length: 13
V: TRBV6-5

DNA: TGTGCCAGCATCGGGGCGCGGTACGAGCAGTACTTC
CDR3: CASIGARYEQYF
D: -
J: TRBJ2-7
size: many
length: 12
V: TRBV2

DNA: TGTGCCAGCAGTTTTAGCCCCGATCAGCCCCAGCATTTT
CDR3: CASSFSPDQPQHF
D: -
J: TRBJ1-5
size: few
length: 13
V: TRBV12-3/TRBV12-4

DNA: TGCAGTGCTGGGACTAGCGACAAGAGTGAGCAGTTCTTC
CDR3: CSAGTSDKSEQFF
D: TRBD2
J: TRBJ2-1
size: many
length: 13
V: TRBV20-1

DNA: TGCAGTGCTAGAGATCACAGGAAATACGAGCAGTACTTC
CDR3: CSARDHRKYEQYF
D: -
J: TRBJ2-7
size: many
length: 13
V: TRBV20-1

DNA: TGTGCCAGCAGCTTAGTGGGTAGCGGTGGGGAGACCCAGTACTTC
CDR3: CASSLVGSGGETQYF
D: -
J: TRBJ2-5
size: many
length: 15
V: TRBV11-2

DNA: TGTGCCAGCAGCGAAGGGGGACGCAATGAGCAGTTCTTC
CDR3: CASSEGGRNEQFF
D: -
J: TRBJ2-1
size: many
length: 13
V: TRBV9

DNA: TGTGCCAGCTCACCACAGCTCGTCTACCCGGGACTAGCAACTGAGCAGTTCTTC
CDR3: CASSPQLVYPGLATEQFF
D: TRBD2
J: TRBJ2-1
size: -
length: 18
V: TRBV18

DNA: TGCAGTGCTAGCGACCTGTACCGCCGAAAAAATCAGCCCCAGCATTTT
CDR3: CSASDLYRRKNQPQHF
D: -
J: TRBJ1-5
size: few
length: 16
V: TRBV20-1

DNA: TGTGCCATCAAGTCTCTAGCGGGAAGCACCGGGGAGCTGTTTTTT
CDR3: CAIKSLAGSTGELFF
D: TRBD2
J: TRBJ2-2
size: few
length: 15
V: TRBV10-3

DNA: TGTGCCAGCAGTTCGGGGGGGGAGATTTACAATGAGCAGTTCTTC
CDR3: CASSSGGEIYNEQFF
D: TRBD2
J: TRBJ2-1
size: -
length: 15
V: TRBV7-2

DNA: TGCGCCAGCAGGTTGCTCGGGGGCCCGAACACTGAAGCTTTCTTT
CDR3: CASRLLGGPNTEAFF
D: -
J: TRBJ1-1
size: many
length: 15
V: TRBV5-1

DNA: TGTGCCAGCAGCTTAGCGGTGGGATACGAGCAGTACTTC
CDR3: CASSLAVGYEQYF
D: -
J: TRBJ2-7
size: many
length: 13
V: TRBV5-5

DNA: TGCGCCAGCAGCTTGGGGGGGTATCTTTGGAACAATGAGCAGTTCTTC
CDR3: CASSLGGYLWNNEQFF
D: -
J: TRBJ2-1
size: many
length: 16
V: TRBV5-1

DNA: TGCGCCAGCAGTGAGTCCTTAGCGGGAAATGAGCAGTTCTTC
CDR3: CASSESLAGNEQFF
D: TRBD2
J: TRBJ2-1
size: -
length: 14
V: TRBV10-2

DNA: TGTGCCAGTAGTATCACCCCAGGGGGGATCCAGCAAGAGACCCAGTACTTC
CDR3: CASSITPGGIQQETQYF
D: -
J: TRBJ2-5
size: few
length: 17
V: TRBV19

DNA: TGTGCCAGTAGTAAGAGCGGACGCGGGGACAGAGAAGCTTTCTTT
CDR3: CASSKSGRGDREAFF
D: TRBD1
J: TRBJ1-1
size: -
length: 15
V: TRBV19

DNA: TGTGCCAGCAGCTTCGTGGGGACCTCTGGAAACACCATATATTTT
CDR3: CASSFVGTSGNTIYF
D: -
J: TRBJ1-3
size: -
length: 15
V: TRBV7-9

DNA: TGTGCCAGCAGTAGGACGGGACCCAACTACGAGCAGTACTTC
CDR3: CASSRTGPNYEQYF
D: -
J: TRBJ2-7
size: -
length: 14
V: TRBV11-2

DNA: TGCGCCAGCAGCTTGCTCACAGGGGGCTACGGATACAATGAGCAGTTCTTC
CDR3: CASSLLTGGYGYNEQFF
D: TRBD1
J: TRBJ2-1
size: many
length: 17
V: TRBV5-1

DNA: TGCGCCAGCAGCCAAGATCAGTACAGGGGTGATCGCAATCAGCCCCAGCATTTT
CDR3: CASSQDQYRGDRNQPQHF
D: TRBD1
J: TRBJ1-5
size: few
length: 18
V: TRBV4-1

DNA: TGTGCCAGCAGCCTGTCGCGGCCCCGGGATGGCAATCAGCCCCAGCATTTT
CDR3: CASSLSRPRDGNQPQHF
D: -
J: TRBJ1-5
size: -
length: 17
V: TRBV7-9

DNA: TGTGCCAGCAGCTCTTTGATCGGGAGCCCCGAGGTCCGGGAGCTGTTTTTT
CDR3: CASSSLIGSPEVRELFF
D: -
J: TRBJ2-2
size: -
length: 17
V: TRBV2

DNA: TGTGCCAGCAGCTTAGAACAACTCCCCTCCTACGAGCAGTACTTC
CDR3: CASSLEQLPSYEQYF
D: -
J: TRBJ2-7
size: many
length: 15
V: TRBV7-9

DNA: TGCAGCGCCTCGTACGGGTTCCCTGGAAACACCATATATTTT
CDR3: CSASYGFPGNTIYF
D: -
J: TRBJ1-3
size: -
length: 14
V: TRBV29-1

DNA: TGCAGTGCTCACCTAGACAGCATGAACACTGAAGCTTTCTTT
CDR3: CSAHLDSMNTEAFF
D: -
J: TRBJ1-1
size: -
length: 14
V: TRBV20-1

DNA: TGTGCCAGCACTCGAGGGACTAGCGGGATCTCCTACGAGCAGTACTTC
CDR3: CASTRGTSGISYEQYF
D: TRBD2
J: TRBJ2-7
size: many
length: 16
V: TRBV6-1

DNA: TGTGCCAGCAGTTTAGCGGGAGTGGTAGAGACCCAGTACTTC
CDR3: CASSLAGVVETQYF
D: TRBD2
J: TRBJ2-5
size: -
length: 14
V: TRBV28

DNA: TGTGCCAGCAGTTTGCGTTTCGCTAGCGGGAGGGGGGGAGAGACCCAGTACTTC
CDR3: CASSLRFASGRGGETQYF
D: TRBD2
J: TRBJ2-5
size: -
length: 18
V: TRBV12-3/TRBV12-4

DNA: TGTGCCAGCAATGTCGCCTCTGGAAACACCATATATTTT
CDR3: CASNVASGNTIYF
D: -
J: TRBJ1-3
size: few
length: 13
V: TRBV12-3/TRBV12-4

DNA: TGTGCCAGCAGTTTTGGGTGGGGATTCTACGAGCAGTACTTC
CDR3: CASSFGWGFYEQYF
D: -
J: TRBJ2-7
size: many
length: 14
V: TRBV28

DNA: TGTGCCAGCTCACCCGTTTCGGGGGGGACAGATACGCAGTATTTT
CDR3: CASSPVSGGTDTQYF
D: TRBD2
J: TRBJ2-3
size: -
length: 15
V: TRBV18

DNA: TGTGCCAGCAGTGCCACTAGCGGGAGAAGGTATGAGCAGTTCTTC
CDR3: CASSATSGRRYEQFF
D: TRBD2
J: TRBJ2-1
size: -
length: 15
V: TRBV25-1

DNA: TGTGCCACCACCCAGACCGGGAACACTGAAGCTTTCTTT
CDR3: CATTQTGNTEAFF
D: -
J: TRBJ1-1
size: few
length: 13
V: TRBV15

DNA: TGTGCCAGCAGCCAAGATCCAGGGGCCTACAATGAGCAGTTCTTC
CDR3: CASSQDPGAYNEQFF
D: -
J: TRBJ2-1
size: -
length: 15
V: TRBV4-2

DNA: TGTGCCAGCAGCTCAGGACTTTTTTTTGAGCAGTTCTTC
CDR3: CASSSGLFFEQFF
D: -
J: TRBJ2-1
size: few
length: 13
V: TRBV7-9

DNA: TGTGCCAGCACCAAAGTAGTAGCCGGGGAGCAGTACTTC
CDR3: CASTKVVAGEQYF
D: -
J: TRBJ2-7
size: many
length: 13
V: TRBV7-2

DNA: TGTGCCAGCAGCCAAGTTAGCAAAACCGGGGAGCTGTTTTTT
CDR3: CASSQVSKTGELFF
D: -
J: TRBJ2-2
size: few
length: 14
V: TRBV3-1

DNA: TGTGCCAGCAACAAATTCGCGACATATACGGACTACGAGCAGTACTTC
CDR3: CASNKFATYTDYEQYF
D: -
J: TRBJ2-7
size: -
length: 16
V: TRBV7-9

DNA: TGTGCCAGCAGCCGGGACTCAGGCACAGATACGCAGTATTTT
CDR3: CASSRDSGTDTQYF
D: -
J: TRBJ2-3
size: many
length: 14
V: TRBV7-2

DNA: TGTGCCATCAATGTAGCGGGAGGGCCGCGTATCGCTTCCTACAATGAGCAGTTCTTC
CDR3: CAINVAGGPRIASYNEQFF
D: TRBD2
J: TRBJ2-1
size: many
length: 19
V: TRBV10-3

DNA: TGTGCCAGCAGCTTATTTGGGCGGAGCAACACCGGGGAGCTGTTTTTT
CDR3: CASSLFGRSNTGELFF
D: -
J: TRBJ2-2
size: few
length: 16
V: TRBV7-3

DNA: TGTGCCAGCAGCTTTGCGACCGGGACAGCTAATGAAAAACTGTTTTTT
CDR3: CASSFATGTANEKLFF
D: TRBD1
J: TRBJ1-4
size: few
length: 16
V: TRBV7-2

DNA: TGTGCCAGCAGTCCTAGCGGGAGTGGTTTGACAGATACGCAGTATTTT
CDR3: CASSPSGSGLTDTQYF
D: TRBD2
J: TRBJ2-3
size: many
length: 16
V: TRBV28

DNA: TGTGCCAGCAGCTTAGATTCGGGGTGGCGAGCTAACTATGGCTACACCTTC
CDR3: CASSLDSGWRANYGYTF
D: -
J: TRBJ1-2
size: many
length: 17
V: TRBV11-2

DNA: TGCGCCAGCAGCTTGGAGGGGGCAGGGTACAATGAGCAGTTCTTC
CDR3: CASSLEGAGYNEQFF
D: TRBD1
J: TRBJ2-1
size: many
length: 15
V: TRBV5-1